This T cell receptor (beta chain) originates from a study of T cell responses to AZD1222 COVID-19 vaccine. Germline CDR1 is WSHSY and CDR2 is SAAADI. This CDR3 contains 14 residues. Between the trimmed V and J ends, which lost 6 bases and 0 bases, there was a span of 11 bases. Profiling relied on immunoSEQ multiplex PCR, and the TCRdb table lists in-frame clones only, not all of them. The sample yields over 120,000 clones, 80% to 90% seen once. This chain connects TRBV10-2 to TRBJ2-5; D gene ambiguous. The source is an adult in good health. This material consisted of peripheral blood, taken on day 0 of AZD1222 vaccination. The CDR3: CASSVRTNQETQYF. The CDR3 DNA reads as TGCGCCAGCAGCGTACGTACCAACCAAGAGACCCAGTACTTC.